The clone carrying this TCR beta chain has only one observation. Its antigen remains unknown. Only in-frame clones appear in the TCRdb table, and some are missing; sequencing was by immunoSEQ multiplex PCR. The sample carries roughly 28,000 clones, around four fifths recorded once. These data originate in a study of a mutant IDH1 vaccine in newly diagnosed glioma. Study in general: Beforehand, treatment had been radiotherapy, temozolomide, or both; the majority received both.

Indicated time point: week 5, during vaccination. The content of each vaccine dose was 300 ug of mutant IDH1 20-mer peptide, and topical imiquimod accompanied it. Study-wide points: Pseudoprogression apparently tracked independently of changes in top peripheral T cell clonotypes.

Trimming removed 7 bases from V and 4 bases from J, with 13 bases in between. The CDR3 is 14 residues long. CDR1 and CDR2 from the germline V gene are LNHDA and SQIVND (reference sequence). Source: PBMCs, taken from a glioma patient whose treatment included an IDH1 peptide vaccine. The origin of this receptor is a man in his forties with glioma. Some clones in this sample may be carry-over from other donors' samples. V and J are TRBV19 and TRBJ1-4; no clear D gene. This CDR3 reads CASKSAQDNEKLFF. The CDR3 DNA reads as TGTGCCAGTAAATCTGCTCAGGATAATGAAAAACTGTTTTTT.